This T cell receptor (beta chain) derives from a study of T cell responses to AZD1222 COVID-19 vaccine. Study-wide background: Timing groups of about 4 and about 12 weeks for second doses were pooled. The study's findings and limits: CD4 TCRs linked to vaccination spanned spike, dominating at 160-218 and 743-854. Donors were mostly white British, more females; clonal diversity possibly underestimated. A reported finding is that nearly half of spike-specific TCRs target unmutated variant regions.

Some clones are missing from TCRdb's copy, which holds only in-frame ones; the method was immunoSEQ multiplex PCR. Among 99,000 or so clones listed, 75% to 90% were seen once. As for this clone: Its target is not known.

The CDR3 is made up of 16 amino acids. The germline V gene encodes CDR1 MGHDK and CDR2 SYGVNS. The ends were cut back, 3 bases at V and 0 bases at J, with 14 bases in the middle. Sequenced here: peripheral blood, sampled on day 0 of AZD1222 vaccination. The V gene is TRBV25-1, the J gene TRBJ1-1; a possible D gene is TRBD1 (5 bases). The sequence was collected from an adult in good health. DNA for the CDR3: TGTGCCAGCAGTGAGGCTCAGGGAACCTTGAACACTGAAGCTTTCTTT. This encodes CASSEAQGTLNTEAFF. Using reference TRBV25-1 and TRBJ1-1 for the parts outside the CDR3, the full variable domain is EADIYQTPRYLVIGTGKKITLECSQTMGHDKMYWYQQDPGMELHLIHYSYGVNSTEKGDLSSESTVSRIRTEHFPLTLESARPSHTSQYLCASSEAQGTLNTEAFFGQGTRLTVV.